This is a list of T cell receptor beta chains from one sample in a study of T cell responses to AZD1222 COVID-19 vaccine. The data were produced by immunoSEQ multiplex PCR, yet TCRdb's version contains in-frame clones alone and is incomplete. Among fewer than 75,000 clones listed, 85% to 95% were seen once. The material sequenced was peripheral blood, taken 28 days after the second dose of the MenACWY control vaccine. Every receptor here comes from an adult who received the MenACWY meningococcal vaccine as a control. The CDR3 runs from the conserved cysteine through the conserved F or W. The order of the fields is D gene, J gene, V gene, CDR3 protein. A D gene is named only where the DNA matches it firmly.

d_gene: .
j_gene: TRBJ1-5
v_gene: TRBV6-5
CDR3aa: CASRPYNQPQHF

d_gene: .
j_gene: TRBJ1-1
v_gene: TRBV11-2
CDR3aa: CASSSPMRDGAFF

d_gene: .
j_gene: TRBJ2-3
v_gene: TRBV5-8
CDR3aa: CASSLRRWDTQYF

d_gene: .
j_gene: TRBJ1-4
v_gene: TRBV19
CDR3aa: CASSQVGSQNEKLFF

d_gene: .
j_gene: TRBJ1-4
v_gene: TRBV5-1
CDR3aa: CASSLEGGWKLFF

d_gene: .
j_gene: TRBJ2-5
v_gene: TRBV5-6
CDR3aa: CASSLIGETQYF

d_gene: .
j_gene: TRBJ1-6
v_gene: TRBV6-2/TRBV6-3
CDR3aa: CASSRDIEGSPLHF

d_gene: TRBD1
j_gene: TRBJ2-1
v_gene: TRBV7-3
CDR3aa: CASSFGTGLNNEQFF

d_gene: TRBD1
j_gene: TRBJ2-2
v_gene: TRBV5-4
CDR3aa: CASSLLQGAGTGELFF

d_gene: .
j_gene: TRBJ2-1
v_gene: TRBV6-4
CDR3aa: CASSPSGENNEQFF

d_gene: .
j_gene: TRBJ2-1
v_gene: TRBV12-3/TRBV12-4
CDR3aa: CASSSWGPNEQFF

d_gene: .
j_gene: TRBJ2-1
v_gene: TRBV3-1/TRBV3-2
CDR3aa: CASSQDPGMGYEQFF

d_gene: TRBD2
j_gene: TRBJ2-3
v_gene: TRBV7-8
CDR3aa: CASELAGTTDTQYF

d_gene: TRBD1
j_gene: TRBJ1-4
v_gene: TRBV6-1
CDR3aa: CASSDRGRGIKEFF

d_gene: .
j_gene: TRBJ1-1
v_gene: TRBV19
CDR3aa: CASSISLGTEAFF

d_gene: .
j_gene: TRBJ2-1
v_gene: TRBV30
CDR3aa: CAWQEKAGSYNEQFF

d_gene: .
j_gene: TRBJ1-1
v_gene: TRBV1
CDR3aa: CTSSQDPEGADPEAFF

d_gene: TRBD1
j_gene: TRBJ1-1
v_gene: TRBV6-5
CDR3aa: CASRSGQGQYTEAFF

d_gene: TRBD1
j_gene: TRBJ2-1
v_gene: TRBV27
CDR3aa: CASSFYWDSYNEQFF

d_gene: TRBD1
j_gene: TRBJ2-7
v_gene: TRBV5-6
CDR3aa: CASSFRTGYYEQYF

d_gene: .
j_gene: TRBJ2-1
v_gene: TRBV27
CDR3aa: CASSPLDWDSYNEQFF

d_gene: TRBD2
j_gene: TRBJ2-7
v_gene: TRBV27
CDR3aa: CASSLSSAGGRYEQYF

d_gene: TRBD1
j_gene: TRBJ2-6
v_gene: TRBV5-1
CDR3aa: CASSTDRAGANVLTF

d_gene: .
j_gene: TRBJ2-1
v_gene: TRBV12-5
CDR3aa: CASGLEVLAVNEQFF

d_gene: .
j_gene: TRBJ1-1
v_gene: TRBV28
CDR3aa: CASSVGGLNTEAFF

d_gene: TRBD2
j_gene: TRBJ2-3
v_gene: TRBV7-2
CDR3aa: CASSPASGLSTDTQYF

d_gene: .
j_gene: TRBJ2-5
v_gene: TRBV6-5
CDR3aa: CASSFGETQYF

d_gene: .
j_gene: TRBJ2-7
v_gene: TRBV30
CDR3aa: CAWSLGSDEQYF